This section outlines one T cell receptor (beta chain) sequence together with its context. What it recognizes is unknown. CDR1 and CDR2 from the germline V gene are SGHVS and FQNEAQ. The CDR3 contains 15 residues. J was trimmed by 0 bases and V by 5 bases; bases with no gene match: 4. Sequencing used immunoSEQ multiplex PCR; TCRdb keeps in-frame clones, though not all of them. Among 60,000 to 65,000 clones listed, around 89% were seen once. This entry comes from a study of PD-1 blockade in classical Hodgkin lymphoma. Overall study context: The patients were dosed with nivolumab 3 mg/kg, infused intravenously every 2 weeks.

There was relapse after autologous stem cell transplantation in every patient, and there was variation in brentuximab vedotin exposure. Notes on the study in general: Baseline TCR diversity was reportedly lower in newly diagnosed patients than healthy donors. Complete responders had baseline diversity similar to newly diagnosed patients.

This clonotype was sampled from a human donor with classical Hodgkin lymphoma. The chain links TRBV7-8 to TRBJ1-5; TRBD1 matches 7 bases. The sample consisted of peripheral blood mononuclear cells (PBMCs), taken at baseline. The CDR3: CASSPGGFSNQPQHF. In nucleotides, the CDR3 is TGTGCCAGCAGCCCAGGGGGATTTAGCAATCAGCCCCAGCATTTT.